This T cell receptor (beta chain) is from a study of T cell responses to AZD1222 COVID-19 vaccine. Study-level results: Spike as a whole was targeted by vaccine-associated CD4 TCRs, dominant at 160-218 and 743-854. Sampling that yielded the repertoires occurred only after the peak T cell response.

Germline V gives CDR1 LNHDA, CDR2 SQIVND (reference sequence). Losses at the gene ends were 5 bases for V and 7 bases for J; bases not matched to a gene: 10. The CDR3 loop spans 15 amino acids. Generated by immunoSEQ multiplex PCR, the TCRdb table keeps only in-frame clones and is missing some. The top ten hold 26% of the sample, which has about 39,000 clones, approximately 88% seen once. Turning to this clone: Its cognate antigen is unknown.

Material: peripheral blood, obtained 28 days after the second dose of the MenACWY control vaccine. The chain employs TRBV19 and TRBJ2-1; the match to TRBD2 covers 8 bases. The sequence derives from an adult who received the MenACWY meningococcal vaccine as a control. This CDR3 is CASSPESGSGNEQFF. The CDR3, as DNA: TGTGCCAGTAGTCCAGAGAGCGGGAGCGGTAATGAGCAGTTCTTC.